These 25 T cell receptor beta chains came from one sample sequenced in a study of blood T cells in healthy people across ages. The second PCR ran about 6 to 12 cycles with a sample-barcoded 5' primer and J-beta primers. One entry per CDR3 protein results from TCRdb running MiXCR on the 5' RACE reads. The data contain around 780,000 distinct CDR3 sequences, around 50% of them singletons. The sample was blood. These receptors were collected from a man aged 40-50 years in good health.

This chain connects TRBV20-1 to TRBJ2-3, with D maybe TRBD1 (6 bases). CDR3 length: 18 amino acids. In germline, CDR1 is DFQATT, CDR2 SNEGSKA (reference sequence). V lost 4 bases and J 3 bases, leaving 26 bases between the germline ends. For the CDR3, the DNA is TGCAGTGCTACCCTGGGGCACGGCACAGGGTACCGAACAGATACGCAGTATTTT. It yields the protein CSATLGHGTGYRTDTQYF.

V and J are TRBV24-1 and TRBJ2-3, with no clear D. The CDR3 totals 14 residues. CDR1 is KGHDR, CDR2 SFDVKD, per germline. Trimming shortened V by 4 bases and J by 5 bases, and 12 bases separated the two germline ends. CDR3 loop: CATSDPLRGDTQYF. In DNA, the CDR3 is TGTGCCACCAGTGACCCTCTAAGAGGAGATACGCAGTATTTT.

The chain recombines TRBV7-9 with TRBJ1-2; no firm D call. Germline V CDR1 and CDR2: SEHNR, FQNEAQ (reference sequence). Trimming shortened V by 3 bases and J by 4 bases, and 12 bases separated the two germline ends. The CDR3 has 14 residues. The CDR3 sequence is CASSFLTRLYGYTF. In DNA, the CDR3 is TGTGCCAGCAGCTTCTTAACGCGACTCTATGGCTACACCTTC.

This clonotype occurred many times. The rearrangement uses TRBV29-1 and TRBJ2-5; 9 nucleotides align to TRBD1. The CDR3 extends over 13 amino acids. Germline V gene data show CDR1 as SQVTM and CDR2 as ANQGSEA. Trimming took 8 bases from V and 7 from J; bases not matched to a gene: 11. CDR3 bases: TGCAGCTCCCGGGACAGGGATTCGTGGACCCAGTACTTC. Translating it yields CSSRDRDSWTQYF.

CDR3 in amino acids: CASSLERLTGVADTQYF. The CDR3 nucleotides are TGTGCCAGCAGCTTGGAACGCCTAACGGGAGTCGCAGATACGCAGTATTTT. The V gene is TRBV11-2, the J gene TRBJ2-3, with D perhaps matching TRBD2 (6 bases). Germline CDR1 and CDR2: SGHAT and FQNNGV. The CDR3 length is 17 residues. V gave up 3 bases and J gave up 4 bases, with 20 bases separating them.

This clonotype is a singleton in its sample. This sequence joins TRBV28 and TRBJ1-6; D gene uncertain. V was cut by 1 base and J by 14 bases, with 9 bases left in between. Per the germline V gene, CDR1 is MDHEN and CDR2 is SYDVKM. The CDR3 runs to 12 residues. The CDR3 region is CASSLFRSTLHF. CDR3 nucleotide sequence: TGTGCCAGCAGTTTATTCAGGTCTACCCTCCACTTT. The full variable domain, with the rest looked up from reference TRBV28 and TRBJ1-6, is DVKVTQSSRYLVKRTGEKVFLECVQDMDHENMFWYRQDPGLGLRLIYFSYDVKMKEKGDIPEGYSVSREKKERFSLILESASTNQTSMYLCASSLFRSTLHFGNGTRLTVT.

As to this clonotype: No conserved phenylalanine or tryptophan ends this CDR3, so it is likely a read error. This chain links TRBV2 with TRBJ1-2; no definite D call. The CDR3 is 15 residues long. Germline V gene sequence: CDR1 SNHLY, CDR2 FYNNEI. V was cut by 4 bases and J by 4 bases, with 16 bases left in between. The CDR3 is CASSGNLPKGYGYTV. The CDR3 bases are TGTGCCAGCAGTGGGAACTTACCTAAGGGCTATGGCTACACCGTC.

The chain uses TRBV27 and TRBJ2-1; 9 bases are a match to TRBD2. V was clipped by 4 bases and J by 0 bases; unmatched bases: 10. The germline V gene has CDR1 MNHEY and CDR2 SMNVEV (reference sequence). This CDR3 contains 18 residues. The CDR3 nucleotides are TGTGCCAGCAGTTCACTTGCGGGGGGGTCGTCCTCCTACAATGAGCAGTTCTTC. Translated: CASSSLAGGSSSYNEQFF.

The V and J genes are TRBV12-5 and TRBJ2-3, with D possibly being TRBD2 (5 bases). CDR3 size: 15 residues. The V end lost 0 bases, the J end lost 4 bases, and 11 bases lay between the germline ends. The germline CDR1 and CDR2 sequences are LGHNT and FRNRAP. The CDR3 coding sequence is TGTGCTAGTGGTTTGGTACTCGGGATCTCAGATACGCAGTATTTT. Amino acid sequence: CASGLVLGISDTQYF. The complete variable domain, with remaining parts taken from reference TRBV12-5 and TRBJ2-3, reads DARVTQTPRHKVTEMGQEVTMRCQPILGHNTVFWYRQTMMQGLELLAYFRNRAPLDDSGMPKDRFSAEMPDATLATLKIQPSEPRDSAVYFCASGLVLGISDTQYFGPGTRLTVL.

The J gene is TRBJ1-6, the V gene TRBV12-3 or TRBV12-4, with unresolved D. The CDR3 has 15 residues. The ends were cut back, 2 bases at V and 8 bases at J, with 13 bases in the middle. The DNA of the CDR3 is TGTGCCAGCAGTTTATCGGGAAGAGGCCATTCACCCCTCCACTTT. Protein sequence: CASSLSGRGHSPLHF.

The genes are TRBV25-1 and TRBJ1-1; the D gene is possibly TRBD1 (6 bases). This CDR3 spans 13 amino acids. The V end was cut by 4 bases, the J end by 8 bases, with 14 bases between. From germline, CDR1 is MGHDK and CDR2 SYGVNS. CDR3: CASSVLLGTEAFF. The CDR3, as DNA: TGTGCCAGCAGTGTTCTTTTGGGGACAGAAGCTTTCTTT.

Comments on this clonotype: This may come from a read error, since a much larger clone is one base off. The rearrangement links TRBV29-1 to TRBJ2-1; the match to TRBD2 covers 11 bases. CDR1 is SQVTM, CDR2 ANQGSEA, per germline. Trimming took 7 bases from V and 8 from J; bases not matched to a gene: 10. The CDR3 has 14 residues. The CDR3 here is CSGRTSGFLDEQFF. The CDR3 DNA is TGCAGCGGTAGGACTAGCGGGTTTTTGGATGAGCAGTTCTTC.

The chain carries TRBV2 and TRBJ2-5, with TRBD1 matching over 10 bases. The J call is doubtful: the DNA matches TRBJ2-7 better. CDR1 is SNHLY, CDR2 FYNNEI, per germline. The CDR3 contains 15 residues. The DNA for the CDR3 is TGTGCCAGCAGTGAGGGAGGACAGGGGGCCTACGAGCAGTACTTC. Translated: CASSEGGQGAYEQYF.

To note about this clonotype: One end of the junction fails to match germline, which may point to a read error. This chain uses TRBV18 with TRBJ2-6; tentatively, D is TRBD2 (5 bases). The CDR3 sequence is 16 residues long. CDR1 and CDR2 (germline): KGHSH, LQKENI. CDR3 nucleotide sequence: TGTACCAGCTCTCTCGAAGGGAGCTCTGGGGCCAACGTCCTGACTTTC. The encoded protein is CTSSLEGSSGANVLTF.

The chain has TRBV5-1 and TRBJ2-2; a possible D gene is TRBD1 (6 bases). The germline V gene has CDR1 SGHRS and CDR2 YFSETQ. Trimming removed 3 bases at V and 5 bases at J, with 17 bases between. The CDR3 is 16 amino acids. CDR3 nucleotides: TGCGCCAGCAGCTCTTCCGGAGACAGGATAACCGGGGAGCTGTTTTTT. Protein product: CASSSSGDRITGELFF.

V and J are TRBV6-2 or TRBV6-3 and TRBJ2-3; D not certain. This CDR3 is built from 14 residues. Germline V CDR1 and CDR2: MNHEY, SVGEGT. Trimming took off 8 bases at V and 0 bases at J, with 12 bases between the two ends. As DNA, the CDR3 is TGTGCCAGCCATAGGGAACCTAGCACAGATACGCAGTATTTT. Its translation: CASHREPSTDTQYF.

This clonotype has at least ten counts. The rearrangement links TRBV11-3 to TRBJ1-6; D uncertain. Germline V gene lookup returns CDR1 SGHNT and CDR2 YENEEA. Deletions cut 4 bases from V and 7 bases from J, with 8 bases between. CDR3 size: 13 residues. The CDR3 coding sequence is TGTGCCAGCAGCTCGGGTGGGAATTCACCCCTCCACTTT. Translation gives CASSSGGNSPLHF.

The chain links TRBV6-5 to TRBJ2-1, with D perhaps matching TRBD1 (6 bases). This CDR3 has 12 residues. Trimming shortened V by 7 bases and J by 10 bases, and 14 bases separated the two germline ends. Germline CDR1 and CDR2: MNHEY and SVGAGI. CDR3 protein: CASNRAGTEQFF. CDR3 nucleotide sequence: TGTGCCAGCAACCGAGCCGGGACAGAGCAGTTCTTC.

The rearrangement uses TRBV6-5 and TRBJ2-2; TRBD1 is a possible D gene (6 bases). V shed 6 bases and J shed 6 bases, with 14 bases lying between them. CDR3 length: 14 amino acids. Germline V gives CDR1 MNHEY, CDR2 SVGAGI. CDR3 sequence reads: CASRIQGYAGELFF. The CDR3 DNA sequence: TGTGCCAGCAGAATACAGGGTTACGCCGGGGAGCTGTTTTTT.

With respect to this clonotype: At one end the junction does not follow the germline gene, possibly because of a read error. The rearrangement links TRBV7-9 to TRBJ2-2; unclear D gene. This CDR3 contains 11 residues. CDR1 is SEHNR, CDR2 FQNEAQ, per germline (reference sequence). The CDR3 DNA is TGTGCCAACAGCTTCCTAGGGGAGCTGTTTTTT. Its protein product is CANSFLGELFF. The entire variable domain, with the rest obtained from reference TRBV7-9 and TRBJ2-2, is as follows: DTGVSQNPRHKITKRGQNVTFRCDPISEHNRLYWYRQTLGQGPEFLTYFQNEAQLEKSRLLSDRFSAERPKGSFSTLEIQRTEQGDSAMYLCANSFLGELFFGEGSRLTVL.

J is TRBJ2-3 and V is TRBV7-2; 8 bases match TRBD1. From germline, CDR1 is SGHTA and CDR2 FQGNSA. The CDR3 is 15 residues long. With 1 base clipped from V and 14 bases from J, the junction kept 14 bases outside the gene matches. In DNA form, the CDR3 reads TGTGCCAGCAGCTTAGAAGGACAGGGTTATTATGTGCTGTATTTT. Its protein is CASSLEGQGYYVLYF.

The chain employs TRBV11-2 and TRBJ2-6; the D gene could be TRBD1 or TRBD2 (6 bases each). V gave up 4 bases and J gave up 0 bases, with 16 bases separating them. This CDR3 has 18 residues. From germline, CDR1 is SGHAT and CDR2 FQNNGV. DNA for the CDR3: TGTGCCAGCAGCTACCGGGGGCTAGCCGACTCTGGGGCCAACGTCCTGACTTTC. Residues: CASSYRGLADSGANVLTF.

This chain's CDR3 is CASSFGGVPQPQHF. Written as DNA, the CDR3 is TGTGCCAGCAGTTTCGGAGGGGTCCCTCAGCCCCAGCATTTT. The chain employs TRBV12-3 or TRBV12-4 and TRBJ1-5, with TRBD1 as a possible D gene (5 bases). V lost 3 bases and J lost 6, with 12 bases in between. This CDR3 contains 14 residues.

The gene calls are TRBV7-6 and TRBJ2-3; 9 bases match TRBD2. This CDR3 is built from 16 residues. The germline gives CDR1 SGHVS, CDR2 FNYEAQ. J gave up 4 bases and V 5 bases, and 10 bases lay outside the gene matches. This chain's CDR3 is CASSENWRGGSDTQYF. In nucleotides, the CDR3 is TGTGCCAGCAGCGAGAATTGGCGGGGGGGCTCAGATACGCAGTATTTT.

This clonotype was seen only a few times. V usage is TRBV7-3 and J usage is TRBJ2-3; 8 bases match TRBD1. Germline V CDR1 and CDR2: SGHTA, FQGTGA. The CDR3 is made up of 14 amino acids. The V segment lost 5 bases and the J segment 5 bases; nucleotides outside the gene matches: 6. The CDR3 here is CASSGRGPGDTQYF. Here the CDR3 DNA reads TGTGCCAGCAGCGGCAGGGGGCCCGGAGATACGCAGTATTTT.